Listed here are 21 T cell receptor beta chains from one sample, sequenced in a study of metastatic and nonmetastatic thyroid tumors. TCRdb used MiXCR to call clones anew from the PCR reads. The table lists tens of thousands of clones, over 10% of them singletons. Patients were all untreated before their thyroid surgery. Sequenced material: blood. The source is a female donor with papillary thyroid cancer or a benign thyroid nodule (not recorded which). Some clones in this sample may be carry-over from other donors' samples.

CDR3 bases: TGTGCCAGCAGTGAATCAGGGGAGAACACTGAAGCTTTCTTT. Residues: CASSESGENTEAFF. The chain couples TRBV25-1 to TRBJ1-1; D may be TRBD1 (6 bases). V gave up 1 base and J gave up 1 base, with 7 bases separating them. Germline V gene sequence: CDR1 MGHDK, CDR2 SYGVNS. The CDR3 length is 14 residues.

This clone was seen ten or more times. The CDR3 bases are TGCGCCAGCAGCTTGTTTCTATCTGGGTCCGAAGAGACCCAGTACTTC. Its protein is CASSLFLSGSEETQYF. The chain uses TRBV5-1 and TRBJ2-5; D not certain. The CDR3 loop spans 16 amino acids. V was clipped by 1 base and J by 3 bases, with 16 bases between them. Germline CDR1 is SGHRS and CDR2 is YFSETQ.

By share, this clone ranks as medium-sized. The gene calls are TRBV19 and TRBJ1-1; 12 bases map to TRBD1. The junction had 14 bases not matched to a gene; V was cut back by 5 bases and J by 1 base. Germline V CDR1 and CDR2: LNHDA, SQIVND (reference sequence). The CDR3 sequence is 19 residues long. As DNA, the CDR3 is TGTGCCAGTAGTCCTCTCCCGCCGGGACAGGGGGCGCCGAACACTGAAGCTTTCTTT. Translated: CASSPLPPGQGAPNTEAFF.

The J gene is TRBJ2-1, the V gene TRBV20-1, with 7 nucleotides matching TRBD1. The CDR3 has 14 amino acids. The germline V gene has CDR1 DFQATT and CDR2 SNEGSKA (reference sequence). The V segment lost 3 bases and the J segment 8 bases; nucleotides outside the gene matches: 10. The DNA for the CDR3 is TGCAGTGCTAGCCCCAGGACAGGTATCTATGAGCAGTTCTTC. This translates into CSASPRTGIYEQFF.

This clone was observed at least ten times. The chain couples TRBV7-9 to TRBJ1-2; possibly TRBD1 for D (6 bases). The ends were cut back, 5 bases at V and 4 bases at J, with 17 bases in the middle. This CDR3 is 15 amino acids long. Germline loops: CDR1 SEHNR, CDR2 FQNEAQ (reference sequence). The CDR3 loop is CASSGLGGNFYGYTF. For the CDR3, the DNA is TGTGCCAGCAGCGGTCTAGGGGGGAACTTCTATGGCTACACCTTC.

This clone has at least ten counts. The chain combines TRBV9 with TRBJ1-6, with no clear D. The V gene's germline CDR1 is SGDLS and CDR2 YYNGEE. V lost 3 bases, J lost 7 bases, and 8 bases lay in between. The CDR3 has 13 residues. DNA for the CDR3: TGTGCCAGCAGCGCCGGAGTCAATTCACCCCTCCACTTT. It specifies CASSAGVNSPLHF. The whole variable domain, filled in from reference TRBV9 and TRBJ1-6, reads DSGVTQTPKHLITATGQRVTLRCSPRSGDLSVYWYQQSLDQGLQFLIQYYNGEERAKGNILERFSAQQFPDLHSELNLSSLELGDSALYFCASSAGVNSPLHFGNGTRLTVT.

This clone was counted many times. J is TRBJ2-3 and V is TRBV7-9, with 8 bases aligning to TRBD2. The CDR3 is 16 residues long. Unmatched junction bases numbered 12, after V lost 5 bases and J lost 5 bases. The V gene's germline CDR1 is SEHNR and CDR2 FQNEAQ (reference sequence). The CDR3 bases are TGTGCCAGCAGCGACGCCGCGGGAGGTGGGGTAGATACGCAGTATTTT. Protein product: CASSDAAGGGVDTQYF.

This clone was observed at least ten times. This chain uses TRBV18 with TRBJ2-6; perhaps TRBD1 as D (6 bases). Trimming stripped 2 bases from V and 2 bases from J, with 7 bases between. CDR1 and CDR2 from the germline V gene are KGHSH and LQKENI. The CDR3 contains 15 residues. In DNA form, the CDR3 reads TGTGCCAGCTCACCAGGGGGCCCTGGGGCCAACGTCCTGACTTTC. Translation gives CASSPGGPGANVLTF.

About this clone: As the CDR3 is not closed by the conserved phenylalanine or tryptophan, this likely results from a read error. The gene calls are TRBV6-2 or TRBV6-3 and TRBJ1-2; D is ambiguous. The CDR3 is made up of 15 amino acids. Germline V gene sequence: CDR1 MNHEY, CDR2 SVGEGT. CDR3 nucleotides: TGTGCCACCAGTTACTCGATAGGCAGCCCCTATGGCTACACCTTG. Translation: CATSYSIGSPYGYTL.

The CDR3 DNA is TGTGCCAGCAGCTTGGTCAGCATCTCCTTTAACTATGGCTACACCTTC. Its translation: CASSLVSISFNYGYTF. The chain couples TRBV5-6 to TRBJ1-2; D is unresolved. Looked up from germline, CDR1 is SGHDT and CDR2 is YYEEEE. The length of the CDR3 is 16 residues. Trimming stripped 0 bases from V and 1 base from J, with 13 bases between.

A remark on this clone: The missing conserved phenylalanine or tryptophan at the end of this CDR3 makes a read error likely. The CDR3 coding sequence is TGTGCCAGCAGCTGGAACGTACAGGGAGGTGGCACTGAAGCTTTCTCT. Encoded protein: CASSWNVQGGGTEAFS. This chain connects TRBV5-6 to TRBJ1-1; D is possibly TRBD1 (6 bases). Germline V gives CDR1 SGHDT, CDR2 YYEEEE. The CDR3 is 16 residues long. Between the trimmed V and J ends, which lost 3 bases and 4 bases, there was a span of 19 bases.

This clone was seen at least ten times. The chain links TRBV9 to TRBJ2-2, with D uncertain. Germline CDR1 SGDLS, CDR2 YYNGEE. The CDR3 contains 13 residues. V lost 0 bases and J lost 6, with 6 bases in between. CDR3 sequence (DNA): TGTGCCAGCAGCGTAGAGGTGGCCGGGGAGCTGTTTTTT. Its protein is CASSVEVAGELFF. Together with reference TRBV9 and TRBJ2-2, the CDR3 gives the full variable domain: DSGVTQTPKHLITATGQRVTLRCSPRSGDLSVYWYQQSLDQGLQFLIQYYNGEERAKGNILERFSAQQFPDLHSELNLSSLELGDSALYFCASSVEVAGELFFGEGSRLTVL.

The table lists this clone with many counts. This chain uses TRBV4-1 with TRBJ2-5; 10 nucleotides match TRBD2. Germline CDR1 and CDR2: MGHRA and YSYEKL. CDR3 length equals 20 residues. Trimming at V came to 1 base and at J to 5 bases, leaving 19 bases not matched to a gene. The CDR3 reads CASSQVERLAGESSLETQYF. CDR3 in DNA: TGCGCCAGCAGCCAAGTCGAGAGGCTAGCGGGAGAATCGAGTTTGGAGACCCAGTACTTC.

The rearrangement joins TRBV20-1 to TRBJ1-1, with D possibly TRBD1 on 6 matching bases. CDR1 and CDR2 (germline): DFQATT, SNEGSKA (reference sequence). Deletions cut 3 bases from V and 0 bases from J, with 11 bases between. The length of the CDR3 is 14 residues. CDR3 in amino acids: CSARGGTLNTEAFF. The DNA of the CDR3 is TGCAGTGCTAGGGGGGGGACACTGAACACTGAAGCTTTCTTT.

CDR3 DNA: TGCGCCAGCAGCTCTAGCGGGGGTATTAGCGGGGAGCTGTTTTTT. This sequence encodes CASSSSGGISGELFF. The rearrangement joins TRBV5-1 to TRBJ2-2; 10 positions agree with TRBD2. CDR1 SGHRS and CDR2 YFSETQ come from the germline V gene. The CDR3 consists of 15 residues. J was trimmed by 7 bases and V by 3 bases; bases with no gene match: 6.

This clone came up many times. The chain's CDR3 is CASSLWRGSGSPLHF. The CDR3 coding sequence is TGTGCCAGCAGTTTATGGCGGGGGTCAGGTTCACCCCTCCACTTT. The genes are TRBV27 and TRBJ1-6; tentative D call: TRBD1 (5 bases). The CDR3 length is 15 residues. The V gene lost 1 base and the J gene lost 9 bases, with 13 bases spanning the gap. Germline CDR1 and CDR2: MNHEY and SMNVEV (reference sequence).

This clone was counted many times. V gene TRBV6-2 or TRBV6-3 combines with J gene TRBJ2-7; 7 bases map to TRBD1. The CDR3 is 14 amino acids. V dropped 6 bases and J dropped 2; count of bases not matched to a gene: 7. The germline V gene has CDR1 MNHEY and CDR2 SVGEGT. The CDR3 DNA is TGTGCCAGCAGCCGGGACAGTGGTACCTACGAGCAGTACTTC. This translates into CASSRDSGTYEQYF.

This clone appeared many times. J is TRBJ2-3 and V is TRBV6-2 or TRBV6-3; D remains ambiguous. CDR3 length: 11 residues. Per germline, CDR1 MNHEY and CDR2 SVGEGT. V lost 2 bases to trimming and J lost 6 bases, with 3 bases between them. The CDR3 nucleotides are TGTGCCAGCAGTTACCGGGATACGCAGTATTTT. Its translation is CASSYRDTQYF.

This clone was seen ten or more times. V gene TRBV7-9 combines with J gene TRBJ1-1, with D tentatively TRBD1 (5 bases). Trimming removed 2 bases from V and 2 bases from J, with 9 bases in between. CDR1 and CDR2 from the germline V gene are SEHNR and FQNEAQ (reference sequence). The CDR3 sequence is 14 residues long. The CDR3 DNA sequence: TGTGCCAGCAGCTTATTCGGGGGTAACACTGAAGCTTTCTTT. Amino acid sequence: CASSLFGGNTEAFF.

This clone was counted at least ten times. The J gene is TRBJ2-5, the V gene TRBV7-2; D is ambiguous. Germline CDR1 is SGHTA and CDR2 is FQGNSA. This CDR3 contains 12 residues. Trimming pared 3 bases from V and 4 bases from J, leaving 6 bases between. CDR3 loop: CASSFRRETQYF. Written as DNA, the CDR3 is TGTGCCAGCAGCTTTCGCCGAGAGACCCAGTACTTC. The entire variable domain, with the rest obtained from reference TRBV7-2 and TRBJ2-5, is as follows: GAGVSQSPSNKVTEKGKDVELRCDPISGHTALYWYRQSLGQGLEFLIYFQGNSAPDKSGLPSDRFSAERTGGSVSTLTIQRTQQEDSAVYLCASSFRRETQYFGPGTRLLVL.

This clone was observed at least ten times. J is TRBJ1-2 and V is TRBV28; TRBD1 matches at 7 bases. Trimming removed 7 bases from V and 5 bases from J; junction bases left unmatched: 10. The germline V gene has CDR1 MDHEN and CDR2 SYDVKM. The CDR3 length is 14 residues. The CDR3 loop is CASKGGTAGYGYTF. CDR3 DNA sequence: TGTGCCAGCAAGGGGGGGACAGCAGGTTATGGCTACACCTTC.